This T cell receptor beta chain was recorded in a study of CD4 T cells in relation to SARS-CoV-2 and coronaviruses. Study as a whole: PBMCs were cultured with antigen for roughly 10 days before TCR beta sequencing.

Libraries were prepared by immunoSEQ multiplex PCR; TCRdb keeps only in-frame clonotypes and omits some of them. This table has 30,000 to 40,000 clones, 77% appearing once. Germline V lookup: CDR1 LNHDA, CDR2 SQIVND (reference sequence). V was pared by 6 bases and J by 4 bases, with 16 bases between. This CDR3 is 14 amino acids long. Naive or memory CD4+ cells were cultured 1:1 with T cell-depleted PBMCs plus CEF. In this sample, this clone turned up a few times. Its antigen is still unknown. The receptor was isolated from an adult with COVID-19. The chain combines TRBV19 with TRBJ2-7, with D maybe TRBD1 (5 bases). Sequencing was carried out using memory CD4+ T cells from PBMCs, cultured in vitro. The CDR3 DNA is TGTGCCAGTAGCAAAGGTACAGGCTTTTACGAGCAGTACTTC. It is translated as CASSKGTGFYEQYF. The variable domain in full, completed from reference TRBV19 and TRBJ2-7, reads DGGITQSPKYLFRKEGQNVTLSCEQNLNHDAMYWYRQDPGQGLRLIYYSQIVNDFQKGDIAEGYSVSREKKESFPLTVTSAQKNPTAFYLCASSKGTGFYEQYFGPGTRLTVT.